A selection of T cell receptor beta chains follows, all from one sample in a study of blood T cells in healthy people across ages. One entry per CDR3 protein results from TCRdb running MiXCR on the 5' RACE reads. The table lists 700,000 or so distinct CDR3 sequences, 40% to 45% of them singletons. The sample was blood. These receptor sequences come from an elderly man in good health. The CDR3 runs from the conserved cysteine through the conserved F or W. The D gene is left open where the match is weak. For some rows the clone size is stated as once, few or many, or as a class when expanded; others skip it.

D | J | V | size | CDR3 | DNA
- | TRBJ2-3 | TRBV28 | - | CASSFKSGIATDTRYF | TGTGCCAGCAGTTTTAAGTCAGGGATCGCCACAGATACGCGGTATTTT
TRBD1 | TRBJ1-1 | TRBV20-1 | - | CSARDQGAITEAFF | TGCAGTGCTAGAGATCAGGGGGCAATAACTGAAGCTTTCTTT
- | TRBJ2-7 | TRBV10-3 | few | CATTGILYEQYF | TGTGCCACTACCGGGATACTATACGAGCAGTACTTC
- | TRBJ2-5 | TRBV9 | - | CASSVAPGRETQYF | TGTGCCAGCAGCGTAGCTCCAGGGAGGGAGACCCAGTACTTC
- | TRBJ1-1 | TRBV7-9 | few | CASSLESGGEAFF | TGTGCCAGCAGCTTAGAGTCGGGAGGTGAAGCTTTCTTT
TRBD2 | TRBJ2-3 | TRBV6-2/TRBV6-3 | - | CASSYGVAGKIDTQYF | TGTGCCAGCAGTTACGGAGTAGCGGGGAAAATTGATACGCAGTATTTT
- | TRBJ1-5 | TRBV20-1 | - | CSALPTGDNQPQHF | TGCAGTGCCTTACCGACAGGAGACAATCAGCCCCAGCATTTT
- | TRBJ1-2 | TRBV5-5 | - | CASSLVPGADCGYTF | TGTGCCAGCAGCTTGGTCCCAGGGGCCGACTGTGGCTACACCTTC
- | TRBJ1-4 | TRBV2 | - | CASSEVRGTNEKLFF | TGTGCCAGCAGTGAAGTTCGGGGGACTAATGAAAAACTGTTTTTT
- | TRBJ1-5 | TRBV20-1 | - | CSARDRMVSVGQPQHF | TGCAGTGCTAGAGATCGAATGGTGTCGGTGGGTCAGCCCCAGCATTTT
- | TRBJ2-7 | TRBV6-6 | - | CASKGNAYEQYF | TGTGCCAGCAAGGGGAATGCCTACGAGCAGTACTTC
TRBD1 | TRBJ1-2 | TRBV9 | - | CASSPWDSRLGYTF | TGTGCCAGCAGCCCCTGGGACAGTCGGCTCGGCTACACCTTC
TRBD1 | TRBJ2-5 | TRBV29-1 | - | CSVVDRVDNEQYF | TGCAGCGTTGTGGACAGGGTAGACAATGAGCAGTACTTC
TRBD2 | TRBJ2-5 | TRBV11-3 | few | CASSQNGGETQYF | TGTGCCAGCAGCCAAAACGGGGGGGAGACCCAGTACTTC
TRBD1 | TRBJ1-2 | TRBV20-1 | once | CSARGSDRVYGYTF | TGCAGTGCTAGAGGTTCCGACAGGGTTTATGGCTACACCTTC
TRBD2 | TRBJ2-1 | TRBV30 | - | CAWISLAGGLNEQFF | TGTGCCTGGATAAGTCTAGCGGGGGGTCTTAACGAGCAGTTCTTC
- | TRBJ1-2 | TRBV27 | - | CASSGSRQYGYTF | TGTGCCAGCAGTGGATCCCGACAGTATGGCTACACCTTC
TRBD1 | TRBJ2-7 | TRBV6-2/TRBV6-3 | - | CASSSGQPSYEQYF | TGTGCCAGCAGCTCGGGACAGCCCTCCTACGAGCAGTACTTC
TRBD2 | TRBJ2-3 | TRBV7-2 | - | CASSLGGGGAPDTQYF | TGTGCCAGCAGCTTAGGTGGCGGGGGGGCCCCAGATACGCAGTATTTT
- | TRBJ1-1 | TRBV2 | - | CASRLGLTEAFF | TGTGCCAGCAGACTAGGTTTAACTGAAGCTTTCTTT
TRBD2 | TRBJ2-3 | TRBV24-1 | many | CATSDLAGVDDTQYF | TGTGCCACCAGTGATTTGGCGGGAGTGGATGATACGCAGTATTTT
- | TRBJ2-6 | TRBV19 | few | CASRSSGAGSSGANVLTF | TGTGCCAGTAGATCCTCGGGGGCAGGAAGCTCTGGGGCCAACGTCCTGACTTTC
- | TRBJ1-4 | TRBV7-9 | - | CASSLTQGTNEKLFF | TGTGCCAGCAGCTTAACGCAGGGCACTAATGAAAAACTGTTTTTT
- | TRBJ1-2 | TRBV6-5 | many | CASSYGASNYGYTF | TGTGCCAGCAGTTACGGGGCCTCTAACTATGGCTACACCTTC
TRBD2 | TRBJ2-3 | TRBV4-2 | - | CASSQPEAGGGDTQYF | TGTGCCAGCAGCCAACCTGAAGCGGGGGGCGGAGATACGCAGTATTTT
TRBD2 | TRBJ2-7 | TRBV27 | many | CASQRGVFYEQYF | TGTGCCAGCCAGCGGGGGGTTTTTTACGAGCAGTACTTC
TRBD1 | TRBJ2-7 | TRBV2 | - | CASSSTGFYEQYF | TGTGCCAGCAGTTCGACAGGGTTCTACGAGCAGTACTTC